This TCR beta chain was identified in a study of OX40 agonist ivuxolimab in advanced cancers. Produced via immunoSEQ multiplex PCR; TCRdb's table is partial and in-frame only. The sample has 50,000 to 70,000 clones, 85% to 90% seen once; the top ten hold 14%. The CDR3 contains 14 residues. CDR1 is MNHEY, CDR2 SMNVEV, per germline (reference sequence). V shed 5 bases and J shed 4 bases, with 12 bases lying between them. The chain carries TRBV27 and TRBJ2-1; no firm D call. The sequencing here drew on CD4+ or CD8+ T cells sorted from blood, taken in a trial of the OX40 agonist ivuxolimab. The receptor was derived from an adult with an advanced solid tumor such as melanoma, head and neck, liver or kidney cancer. CDR3 sequence: CASSLLGDYNEQFF. The CDR3 nucleotides are TGTGCCAGCAGTCTCCTCGGCGATTACAATGAGCAGTTCTTC.